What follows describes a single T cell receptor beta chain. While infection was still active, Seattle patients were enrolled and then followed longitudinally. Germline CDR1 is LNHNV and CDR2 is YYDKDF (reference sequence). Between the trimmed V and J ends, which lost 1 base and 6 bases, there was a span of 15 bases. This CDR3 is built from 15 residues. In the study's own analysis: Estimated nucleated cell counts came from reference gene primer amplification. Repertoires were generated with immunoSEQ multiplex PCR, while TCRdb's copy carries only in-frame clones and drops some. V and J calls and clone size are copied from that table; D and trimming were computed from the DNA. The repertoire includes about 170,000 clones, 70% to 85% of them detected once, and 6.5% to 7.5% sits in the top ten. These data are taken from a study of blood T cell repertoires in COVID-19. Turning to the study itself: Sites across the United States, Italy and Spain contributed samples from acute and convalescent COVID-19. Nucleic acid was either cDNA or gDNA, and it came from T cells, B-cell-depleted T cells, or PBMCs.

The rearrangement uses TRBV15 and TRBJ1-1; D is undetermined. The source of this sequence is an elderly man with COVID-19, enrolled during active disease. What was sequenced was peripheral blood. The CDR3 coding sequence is TGTGCCACCAGCAGAGCCCGTAACAGCGGCCCTGAAGCTTTCTTT. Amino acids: CATSRARNSGPEAFF.